This T cell receptor beta chain was found in a study of blood T cell repertoires in COVID-19. Study background: Both acute and convalescent COVID-19 samples were obtained from the United States, Italy and Spain. PBMCs, B-cell-depleted T cells, or T cells provided the cDNA or gDNA that made up the material.

This clone was seen only a few times. The CDR3 extends over 15 amino acids. Germline CDR1 MNHEY, CDR2 SVGEGT. Trimming removed 5 bases from V and 0 bases from J, with 13 bases in between. As handled by the study authors: Reference gene primer amplification in the assay estimated nucleated cell counts. Repertoires were generated with immunoSEQ multiplex PCR, while TCRdb's copy carries only in-frame clones and drops some. D and trimming were read from the DNA, whereas the V and J calls and clone size are those reported in that table. The sample consists of approximately 300,000 clones, roughly 88% of them appearing once.

The sequence derives from a woman between 50 and 59 years old with acute or convalescent COVID-19. The chain has TRBV6-2 or TRBV6-3 and TRBJ2-5; a weak D match, TRBD2 (5 bases). The sequencing input was peripheral blood. DNA for the CDR3: TGTGCCAGCAGTCCGCCGGGAAACGACCAAGAGACCCAGTACTTC. This sequence encodes CASSPPGNDQETQYF.